These 10 T cell receptor beta chains came from one sample sequenced in a study of CD4 T cells in relation to SARS-CoV-2 and coronaviruses. The repertoire was sequenced with immunoSEQ multiplex PCR; TCRdb's copy has only in-frame clones and lacks some. The table shows about 41,000 clones, with nearly 85% occurring only once. Their specific antigens are unknown. Sequenced input: naive CD4+ T cells from PBMCs, cultured in vitro. Subset defined: naive CD4+ T cells isolated by negative enrichment. The source of these receptors is an adult with COVID-19.

The rearrangement links TRBV2 to TRBJ2-2; 13 bases line up with TRBD2. With 7 bases clipped from V and 7 bases from J, the junction kept 6 bases outside the gene matches. CDR1 SNHLY and CDR2 FYNNEI come from the germline V gene. The CDR3 is made up of 15 amino acids. CDR3 in amino acids: CASTGLAGAGGELFF. The CDR3 DNA reads as TGTGCCAGCACCGGACTAGCGGGAGCGGGCGGGGAGCTGTTTTTT.

A few counts support this clone. The chain has TRBV28 and TRBJ2-1; tentatively, D is TRBD1 (6 bases). Germline lookup yields CDR1 MDHEN and CDR2 SYDVKM. V was clipped by 5 bases and J by 10 bases, with 18 bases between them. The CDR3 sequence is 14 residues long. In DNA form, the CDR3 reads TGTGCCAGCAGTCCAGGGGTCTTGGTATTAGAGCAGTTCTTC. It is translated as CASSPGVLVLEQFF.

This chain uses TRBV5-1 with TRBJ1-3; no clear D. The CDR3 consists of 15 residues. Germline V gene data show CDR1 as SGHRS and CDR2 as YFSETQ. V lost 3 bases, J lost 2 bases, and 12 bases lay in between. The DNA for the CDR3 is TGCGCCAGCAGCTCTTCCAGTGGTCCTGGAAACACCATATATTTT. Translation: CASSSSSGPGNTIYF.

This chain uses TRBV21-1 with TRBJ2-2; TRBD1, as called in the table, went unchecked against the DNA. TRBV21-1 counts as a pseudogene. This CDR3 is built from 13 residues. CDR3 loop: CASSKQGTGELFF. The CDR3 DNA follows: TGTGCCAGCAGCAAACAGGGCACCGGGGAGCTGTTTTTT.

The rearrangement uses TRBV24-1 and TRBJ2-3; 12 nucleotides agree with TRBD1. Germline lookup yields CDR1 KGHDR and CDR2 SFDVKD. The trim removed 6 bases at V and 2 bases at J, leaving 5 bases unmatched. The CDR3 is made up of 16 amino acids. DNA of the CDR3: TGTGCCACCAGTTCGTCGGGACAGGGGGCCACAGATACGCAGTATTTT. Its protein is CATSSSGQGATDTQYF.

V and J are TRBV19 and TRBJ1-1; D is uncertain. V shed 1 base and J shed 5 bases, with 11 bases lying between them. Germline V gene lookup returns CDR1 LNHDA and CDR2 SQIVND (reference sequence). This CDR3 region has 14 residues. The CDR3 DNA sequence: TGTGCCAGTAGTATAGTAGATGGAGGTACTGAAGCTTTCTTT. Amino acid sequence: CASSIVDGGTEAFF.

The chain uses TRBV7-3 and TRBJ2-5; no clear D. Germline V lookup: CDR1 SGHTA, CDR2 FQGTGA. The ends were cut back, 5 bases at V and 1 base at J, with 11 bases in the middle. This CDR3 is 14 amino acids long. The CDR3 nucleotides read TGTGCCAGCAGCCCAAGTGGGCCCCAAGAGACCCAGTACTTC. This translates into CASSPSGPQETQYF.

The rearrangement uses TRBV20-1 and TRBJ1-4, with 7 positions matching TRBD1. Germline lookup yields CDR1 DFQATT and CDR2 SNEGSKA (reference sequence). V lost 6 bases to trimming and J lost 7 bases; unmatched junction nucleotides: 2. The CDR3 sequence is 11 residues long. The CDR3 nucleotides are TGCAGTGCGCAGGGGGGTGAAAAACTGTTTTTT. Protein sequence: CSAQGGEKLFF.

This chain joins TRBV18 and TRBJ1-6; D not certain. Germline CDR1 reads KGHSH; CDR2 reads LQKENI. CDR3 length: 17 amino acids. Trimming cost V 2 bases and J 0 bases, with 11 bases left between them. The CDR3 DNA reads TGTGCCAGCTCACCAAAAGACTGGAGCTCCTATAATTCACCCCTCCACTTT. It specifies CASSPKDWSSYNSPLHF.

The chain uses TRBV12-3 or TRBV12-4 and TRBJ1-5; D not certain. V lost 7 bases and J 11 bases, leaving 12 bases between the germline ends. The CDR3 consists of 11 residues. CDR3 nucleotide sequence: TGTGCCAGCACCGTCGACCAGACCCAGCATTTT. Protein product: CASTVDQTQHF.